This TCR beta chain originates from a study of beta chain features in type 1 diabetes. Findings and limits, study-wide: For patients, the naive, central memory and Treg TCRB repertoires appeared more alike than for healthy donors. Shorter templates may be favored by PCR, equally so in patients and controls. TCRB CDR3 length was moderately but significantly reduced in all four CD4+ subsets of Type 1 diabetes patients.

The V gene lost 5 bases and the J gene lost 3 bases, with 26 bases spanning the gap. The CDR3 runs to 19 residues. Germline V gene lookup returns CDR1 SGHNT and CDR2 YENEEA. There was one heparinised blood draw per donor, averaging roughly 110 mL. Comments on this clone: Its cognate antigen is unknown.

cDNA synthesis used the whole RNA isolate, giving expressed TCRB sequences. TCRdb's table, derived via immunoSEQ multiplex PCR, lists solely in-frame clones and lacks some. Of 500,000 to 650,000 clones in the sample, under 15% are singletons; the top ten hold around 0.12%. The chain carries TRBV11-3 and TRBJ2-1; D may be TRBD2 (7 bases). This clonotype originated in a man aged 25-45 years with type 1 diabetes. The specimen sequenced was naive CD4+ T cells from blood. CDR3 region: CASSPAGPTGFPNYNEQFF. The CDR3 DNA follows: TGTGCCAGCAGCCCAGCGGGACCCACAGGGTTCCCGAACTACAATGAGCAGTTCTTC.